This TCR beta chain was obtained from a study of blood T cell repertoires in COVID-19. Study summary: Some COVID-19 samples were acute and others convalescent; all came from the United States, Italy and Spain. Sample material is recorded as cDNA or gDNA derived from T cells, B-cell-depleted T cells, or PBMCs.

Trimming took off 1 base at V and 0 bases at J, with 6 bases between the two ends. The V gene's germline CDR1 is KGHDR and CDR2 SFDVKD. This CDR3 is 15 amino acids long. Original analysis: Researchers report that nucleated cell counts were estimated from reference gene primer amplification. Using immunoSEQ multiplex PCR, the repertoire was profiled, and TCRdb retains in-frame clones only, with some absent. The V and J calls and clone size are taken from that table; D and trimming were inferred from the DNA. The sample lists roughly 39,000 clones; about 88% were seen once. Sequenced material: peripheral blood. The source of this sequence is a man aged 50 to 60 in a cohort sampled during active COVID-19. The chain couples TRBV24-1 to TRBJ1-5; no reliable D call. Here the CDR3 DNA reads TGTGCCACCAGTGATTTCAGAAATAGCAATCAGCCCCAGCATTTT. Residues: CATSDFRNSNQPQHF.